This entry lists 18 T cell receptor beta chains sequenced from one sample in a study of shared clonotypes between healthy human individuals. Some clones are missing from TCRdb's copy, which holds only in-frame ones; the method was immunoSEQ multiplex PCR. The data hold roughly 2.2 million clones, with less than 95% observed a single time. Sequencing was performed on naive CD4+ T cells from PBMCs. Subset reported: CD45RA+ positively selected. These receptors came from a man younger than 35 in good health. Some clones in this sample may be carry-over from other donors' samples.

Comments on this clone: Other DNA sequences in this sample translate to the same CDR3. The CDR3 region is CASSSRGTGELFF. CDR3 bases: TGTGCCAGCAGTTCTAGAGGGACCGGGGAGCTGTTTTTT. The chain is built from TRBV27 and TRBJ2-2, with D possibly being TRBD2 (5 bases). CDR1 and CDR2 (germline): MNHEY, SMNVEV (reference sequence). CDR3 length: 13 residues. The V and J ends lost 4 bases and 5 bases respectively, with 8 bases between them.

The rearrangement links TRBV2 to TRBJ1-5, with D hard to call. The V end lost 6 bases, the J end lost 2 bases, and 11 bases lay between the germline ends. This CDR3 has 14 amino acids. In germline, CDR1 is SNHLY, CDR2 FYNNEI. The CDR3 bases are TGTGCCAGCAGCTTCAGACAAGGCAATCAGCCCCAGCATTTT. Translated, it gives CASSFRQGNQPQHF. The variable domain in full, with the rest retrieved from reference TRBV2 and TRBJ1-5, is EPEVTQTPSHQVTQMGQEVILRCVPISNHLYFYWYRQILGQKVEFLVSFYNNEISEKSEIFDDQFSVERPDGSNFTLKIRSTKLEDSAMYFCASSFRQGNQPQHFGDGTRLSIL.

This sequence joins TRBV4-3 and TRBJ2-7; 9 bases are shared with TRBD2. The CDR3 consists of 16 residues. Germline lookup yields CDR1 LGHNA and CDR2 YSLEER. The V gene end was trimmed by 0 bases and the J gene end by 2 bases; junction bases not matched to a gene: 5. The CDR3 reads CASSQDLASGTYEQYF. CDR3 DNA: TGCGCCAGCAGCCAAGATCTGGCTAGCGGGACCTACGAGCAGTACTTC.

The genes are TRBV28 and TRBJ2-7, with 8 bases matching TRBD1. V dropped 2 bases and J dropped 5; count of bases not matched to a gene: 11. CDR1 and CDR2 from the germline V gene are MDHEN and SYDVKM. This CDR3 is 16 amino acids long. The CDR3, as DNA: TGTGCCAGCAGTTTAGGGGGACAGGCGAGGTTCCACGAGCAGTACTTC. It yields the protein CASSLGGQARFHEQYF.

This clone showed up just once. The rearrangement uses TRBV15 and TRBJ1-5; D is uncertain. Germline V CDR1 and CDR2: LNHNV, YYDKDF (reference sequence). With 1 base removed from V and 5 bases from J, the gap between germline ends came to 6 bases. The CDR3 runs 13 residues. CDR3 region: CATSRAKDQPQHF. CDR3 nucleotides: TGTGCCACCAGCAGAGCAAAGGATCAGCCCCAGCATTTT.

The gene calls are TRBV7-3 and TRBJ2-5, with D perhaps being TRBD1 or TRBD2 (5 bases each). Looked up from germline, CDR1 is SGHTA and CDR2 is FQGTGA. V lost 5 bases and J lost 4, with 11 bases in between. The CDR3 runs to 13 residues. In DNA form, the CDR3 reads TGTGCCAGCAGCCGGGACCCAGGAGAGACCCAGTACTTC. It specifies CASSRDPGETQYF.

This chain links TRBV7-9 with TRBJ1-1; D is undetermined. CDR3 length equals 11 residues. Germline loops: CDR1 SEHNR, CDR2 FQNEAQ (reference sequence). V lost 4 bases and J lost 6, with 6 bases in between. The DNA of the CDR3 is TGTGCCAGCAGCTCCCTGCCTGAAGCTTTCTTT. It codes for CASSSLPEAFF.

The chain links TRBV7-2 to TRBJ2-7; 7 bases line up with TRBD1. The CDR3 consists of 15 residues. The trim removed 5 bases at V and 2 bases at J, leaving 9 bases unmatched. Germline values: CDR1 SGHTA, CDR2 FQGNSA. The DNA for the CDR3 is TGTGCCAGCAGCCCGAGGACAGGCCGTCCCTACGAGCAGTACTTC. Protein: CASSPRTGRPYEQYF.

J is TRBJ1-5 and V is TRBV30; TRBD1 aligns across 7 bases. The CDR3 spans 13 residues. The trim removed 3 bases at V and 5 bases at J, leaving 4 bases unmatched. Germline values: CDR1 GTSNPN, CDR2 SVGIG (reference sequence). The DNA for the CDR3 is TGTGCCTGGAGCCGGGACAGCGATCAGCCCCAGCATTTT. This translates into CAWSRDSDQPQHF.

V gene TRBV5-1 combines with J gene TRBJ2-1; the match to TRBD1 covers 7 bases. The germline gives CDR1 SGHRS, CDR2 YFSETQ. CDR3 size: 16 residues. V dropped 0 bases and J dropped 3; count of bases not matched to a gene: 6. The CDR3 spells CASSLVNAGGYNEQFF. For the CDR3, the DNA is TGCGCCAGCAGCTTGGTTAACGCAGGGGGCTACAATGAGCAGTTCTTC.

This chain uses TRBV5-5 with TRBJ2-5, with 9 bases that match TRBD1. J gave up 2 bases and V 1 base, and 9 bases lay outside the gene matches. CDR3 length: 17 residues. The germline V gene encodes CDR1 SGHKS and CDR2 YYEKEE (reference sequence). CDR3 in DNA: TGTGCCAGCAGCTTGTTAGGGACAGGGATCGGACAAGAGACCCAGTACTTC. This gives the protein CASSLLGTGIGQETQYF. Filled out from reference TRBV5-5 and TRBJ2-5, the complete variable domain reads DAGVTQSPTHLIKTRGQQVTLRCSPISGHKSVSWYQQVLGQGPQFIFQYYEKEERGRGNFPDRFSARQFPNYSSELNVNALLLGDSALYLCASSLLGTGIGQETQYFGPGTRLLVL.

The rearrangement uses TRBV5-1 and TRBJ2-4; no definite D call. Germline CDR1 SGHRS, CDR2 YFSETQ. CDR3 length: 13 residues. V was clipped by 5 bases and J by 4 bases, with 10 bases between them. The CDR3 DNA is TGCGCCAGCAGGGGTGAGGTGAAAAACATTCAGTACTTC. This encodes CASRGEVKNIQYF.

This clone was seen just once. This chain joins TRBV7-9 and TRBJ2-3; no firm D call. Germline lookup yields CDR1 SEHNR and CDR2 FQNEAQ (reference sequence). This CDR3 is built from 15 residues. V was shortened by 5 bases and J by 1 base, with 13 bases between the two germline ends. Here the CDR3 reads CASSPRRIGTDTQYF. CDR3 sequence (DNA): TGTGCCAGCAGCCCACGAAGGATAGGCACAGATACGCAGTATTTT. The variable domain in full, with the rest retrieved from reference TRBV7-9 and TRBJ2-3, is DTGVSQNPRHKITKRGQNVTFRCDPISEHNRLYWYRQTLGQGPEFLTYFQNEAQLEKSRLLSDRFSAERPKGSFSTLEIQRTEQGDSAMYLCASSPRRIGTDTQYFGPGTRLTVL.

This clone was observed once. CDR3 sequence: CSVDRDRAYGYTF. CDR3 DNA: TGCAGCGTCGATAGGGACAGAGCCTATGGCTACACCTTC. The chain recombines TRBV29-1 with TRBJ1-2; 7 nucleotides match TRBD1. This CDR3 is built from 13 residues. From germline, CDR1 is SQVTM and CDR2 ANQGSEA. J lost 4 bases, V lost 6 bases, and 8 bases had no gene match.

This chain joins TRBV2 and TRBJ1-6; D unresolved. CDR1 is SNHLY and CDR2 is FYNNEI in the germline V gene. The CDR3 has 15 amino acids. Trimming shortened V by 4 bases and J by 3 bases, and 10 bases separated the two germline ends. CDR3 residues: CASSVQQNYNSPLHF. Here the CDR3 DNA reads TGTGCCAGCAGTGTACAACAGAACTATAATTCACCCCTCCACTTT.

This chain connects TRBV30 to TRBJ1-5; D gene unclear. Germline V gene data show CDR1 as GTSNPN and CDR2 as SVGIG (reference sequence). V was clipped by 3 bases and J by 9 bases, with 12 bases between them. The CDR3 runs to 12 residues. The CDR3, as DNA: TGTGCCTGGAGCCGGCAGGCTGGGCCCCAGCATTTT. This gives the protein CAWSRQAGPQHF.

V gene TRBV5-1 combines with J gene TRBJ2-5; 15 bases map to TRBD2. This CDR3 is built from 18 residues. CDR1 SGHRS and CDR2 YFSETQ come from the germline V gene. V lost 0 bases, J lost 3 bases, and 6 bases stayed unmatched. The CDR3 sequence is CASSLGGTSGRTKETQYF. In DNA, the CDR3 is TGCGCCAGCAGCTTGGGGGGGACTAGCGGGAGGACGAAAGAGACCCAGTACTTC.

The CDR3 loop is CASSEMFYEQYF. CDR3 DNA sequence: TGTGCCAGCAGTGAGATGTTCTACGAGCAGTACTTC. The J gene is TRBJ2-7, the V gene TRBV6-1, with D unclear. CDR1 MNHNS and CDR2 SASEGT come from the germline V gene. Trimming cost V 3 bases and J 3 bases, with 6 bases left between them. This CDR3 region has 12 residues.